Presented here are 16 T cell receptor beta chains from one specimen sequenced in a study of Tregs in tolerant kidney transplant recipients. Repertoires were generated with immunoSEQ multiplex PCR, while TCRdb's copy carries only in-frame clones and drops some. Here the sample spans tens of thousands of clones, approximately 91% being singletons. The specimen comprised CD4+ T cells from blood, sampled before the transplant. These TCRs come from a human donor who received a combined kidney and bone marrow transplant.

This clone was seen a single time. The rearrangement links TRBV27 to TRBJ2-5; 7 bases map to TRBD1. The CDR3 spans 16 residues. V was pared by 3 bases and J by 2 bases, with 9 bases of the junction left unmatched. The germline gives CDR1 MNHEY, CDR2 SMNVEV (reference sequence). The CDR3 coding sequence is TGTGCCAGCAGTTTGGCCCCGACAGGGTGGCAAGAGACCCAGTACTTC. Protein product: CASSLAPTGWQETQYF.

V usage is TRBV27 and J usage is TRBJ2-5; D gene unclear. Germline CDR1 reads MNHEY; CDR2 reads SMNVEV (reference sequence). The V end was cut by 4 bases, the J end by 4 bases, with 13 bases between. CDR3 length equals 14 residues. The CDR3 loop is CASSSPLRRETQYF. In DNA form, the CDR3 reads TGTGCCAGCAGTTCCCCCCTGAGGAGAGAGACCCAGTACTTC.

The CDR3 spells CASVGHWGQGAGYTF. The CDR3 nucleotides are TGTGCCAGCGTTGGACATTGGGGACAGGGGGCGGGCTACACCTTC. The gene calls are TRBV28 and TRBJ1-2; TRBD1 agrees at 12 bases. Germline assignment: CDR1 MDHEN and CDR2 SYDVKM. The CDR3 has 15 amino acids. The trim removed 8 bases at V and 8 bases at J, leaving 12 bases unmatched.

This clone was seen a few times. The chain couples TRBV6-5 to TRBJ2-2; TRBD1 might be the D (5 bases). Germline CDR1 and CDR2: MNHEY and SVGAGI. With 0 bases removed from V and 5 bases from J, the gap between germline ends came to 10 bases. This CDR3 is 15 amino acids long. The CDR3 sequence: CASSYSNQGTGELFF. In DNA form, the CDR3 reads TGTGCCAGCAGTTACTCGAACCAGGGAACCGGGGAGCTGTTTTTT.

The chain is built from TRBV6-6 and TRBJ2-7; 7 bases align to TRBD1. Unmatched junction bases numbered 5, after V lost 6 bases and J lost 6 bases. Germline values: CDR1 MNHNY, CDR2 SVGAGI (reference sequence). The CDR3 spans 12 residues. The CDR3: CASRPSGGEQYF. CDR3 nucleotide sequence: TGTGCCAGCAGACCTTCAGGGGGCGAGCAGTACTTC.

This chain uses TRBV7-2 with TRBJ2-7; a weak D match, TRBD2 (6 bases). The V end lost 0 bases, the J end lost 5 bases, and 20 bases lay between the germline ends. Looked up from germline, CDR1 is SGHTA and CDR2 is FQGNSA. The CDR3 consists of 17 residues. Here the CDR3 DNA reads TGTGCCAGCAGCTTAGCGGACTCACGGGGACTCCCCAACGAGCAGTACTTC. This encodes CASSLADSRGLPNEQYF.

J is TRBJ2-4 and V is TRBV2; 15 bases fit TRBD2. CDR1 is SNHLY and CDR2 is FYNNEI in the germline V gene. V lost 1 base, J lost 10 bases, and 5 bases stayed unmatched. The CDR3 runs 16 residues. CDR3 coding DNA: TGTGCCAGCAGTGAAGAAGGGGGGACTAGCGGGAGGATTCAGTACTTC. This encodes CASSEEGGTSGRIQYF.

The rearrangement joins TRBV27 to TRBJ2-7; 11 bases match TRBD2. Germline CDR1 reads MNHEY; CDR2 reads SMNVEV (reference sequence). CDR3 length: 15 residues. V gave up 5 bases and J gave up 3 bases; unmatched junction bases: 6. The CDR3 DNA follows: TGTGCCAGCAGTCCTGGGACTAGCGGTTTCTACGAGCAGTACTTC. Translated: CASSPGTSGFYEQYF.

J is TRBJ2-7 and V is TRBV28, with D hard to call. The V end was cut by 1 base, the J end by 4 bases, with 5 bases between. The CDR3 length is 12 residues. CDR1 and CDR2 (germline): MDHEN, SYDVKM. In DNA, the CDR3 is TGTGCCAGCAGTTTATCGAGGTACGAGCAGTACTTC. This codes for CASSLSRYEQYF.

For the CDR3, the DNA is TGTGCCAGCAGCCTGGGCCCCAATCAGCCCCAGCATTTT. Amino acid sequence: CASSLGPNQPQHF. The rearrangement links TRBV7-2 to TRBJ1-5, with no clear D. Between the trimmed V and J ends, which lost 5 bases and 3 bases, there was a span of 8 bases. There are 13 residues in the CDR3. Germline V gene sequence: CDR1 SGHTA, CDR2 FQGNSA.

V is TRBV4-1 and J is TRBJ1-4, with 10 nucleotides matching TRBD1. Losses at the gene ends were 4 bases for V and 5 bases for J; bases not matched to a gene: 4. The germline V gene has CDR1 MGHRA and CDR2 YSYEKL. This CDR3 contains 15 residues. The CDR3 DNA sequence: TGCGCCAGCAGCCGCGGACAGGGGGTGAATGAAAAACTGTTTTTT. Its translation is CASSRGQGVNEKLFF.

The chain joins TRBV5-1 to TRBJ2-3, with 9 positions matching TRBD1. Germline assignment: CDR1 SGHRS and CDR2 YFSETQ. V shed 0 bases and J 0 bases; nucleotides not matched to a gene: 2. This CDR3 has 16 amino acids. The CDR3 DNA is TGCGCCAGCAGCTTGGCGGGACAGGGTAGCACAGATACGCAGTATTTT. Protein: CASSLAGQGSTDTQYF.

The J gene is TRBJ2-5, the V gene TRBV7-2; 8 bases line up with TRBD2. CDR3 length equals 13 residues. Germline lookup yields CDR1 SGHTA and CDR2 FQGNSA. V was clipped by 5 bases and J by 5 bases; unmatched bases: 4. In nucleotides, the CDR3 is TGTGCCAGCAGCACCCAGCGGGGGGAGACCCAGTACTTC. Amino acid sequence: CASSTQRGETQYF. The full variable domain, rest sourced from reference TRBV7-2 and TRBJ2-5, is GAGVSQSPSNKVTEKGKDVELRCDPISGHTALYWYRQSLGQGLEFLIYFQGNSAPDKSGLPSDRFSAERTGGSVSTLTIQRTQQEDSAVYLCASSTQRGETQYFGPGTRLLVL.

The gene calls are TRBV29-1 and TRBJ2-7, with D possibly TRBD1 on 5 matching bases. The germline CDR1 and CDR2 sequences are SQVTM and ANQGSEA. This CDR3 region has 15 residues. Trimming stripped 4 bases from V and 2 bases from J, with 18 bases between. The CDR3 DNA follows: TGCAGCGTTGGGTTCAGGGCCCTCACCCCCTACGAGCAGTACTTC. Protein: CSVGFRALTPYEQYF.

Here the CDR3 reads CASSPHALHNSGNTIYF. The CDR3, as DNA: TGTGCCAGCTCACCACACGCCTTACACAACTCTGGAAACACCATATATTTT. This chain uses TRBV18 with TRBJ1-3; the D is unclear. The CDR3 is 17 residues long. CDR1 is KGHSH, CDR2 LQKENI, per germline. Trimming shortened V by 1 base and J by 0 bases, and 13 bases separated the two germline ends.

The rearrangement joins TRBV21-1 to TRBJ2-3; the D call in the table, TRBD2, was not verified against the DNA. TRBV21-1 is shown as a pseudogene. This CDR3 is 17 amino acids long. CDR3 region: CASSSSLAGLSAGTQYF. CDR3 bases: TGTGCCAGCAGCAGTTCACTAGCGGGACTGTCAGCAGGTACGCAGTATTTT.